This T cell receptor (beta chain) emerged from a study of CD8 T cells in Susac syndrome. The wider study: At blood draw, Susac syndrome patients were therapy-naive, on corticosteroids, or on intravenous immunoglobulin alone.

Reverse transcription of roughly 0.5 to 1 ug RNA used random hexamers. A multiplex approach, immunoSEQ multiplex PCR, amplified TCR beta CDR3 across 54 Vbeta and 13 Jbeta. MiXCR, applied by TCRdb to the immunoSEQ multiplex PCR reads, yields one record per CDR3 protein. Of under 200,000 distinct CDR3 sequences in the sample, roughly nine tenths were seen once. Findings and caveats of the study: The study recognized that the number of individuals in its TCR sequencing and HLA analysis was relatively small.

On this clonotype itself: Its antigen is as yet unknown.

Sequenced input: CD4+ T cells from PBMCs. The TCR originated in a human donor with Susac syndrome.

CDR3 sequence reads: CASSLGDSEGQPQHF. CDR3 coding DNA: TGCGCCAGCAGCTTGGGGGACAGTGAAGGTCAGCCCCAGCATTTT. The V and J genes are TRBV5-1 and TRBJ1-5; 7 nucleotides agree with TRBD1. V shed 0 bases and J 6 bases; nucleotides not matched to a gene: 6. Germline values: CDR1 SGHRS, CDR2 YFSETQ. The CDR3 contains 15 residues. The complete variable domain, with remaining parts taken from reference TRBV5-1 and TRBJ1-5, reads KAGVTQTPRYLIKTRGQQVTLSCSPISGHRSVSWYQQTPGQGLQFLFEYFSETQRNKGNFPGRFSGRQFSNSRSEMNVSTLELGDSALYLCASSLGDSEGQPQHFGDGTRLSIL.